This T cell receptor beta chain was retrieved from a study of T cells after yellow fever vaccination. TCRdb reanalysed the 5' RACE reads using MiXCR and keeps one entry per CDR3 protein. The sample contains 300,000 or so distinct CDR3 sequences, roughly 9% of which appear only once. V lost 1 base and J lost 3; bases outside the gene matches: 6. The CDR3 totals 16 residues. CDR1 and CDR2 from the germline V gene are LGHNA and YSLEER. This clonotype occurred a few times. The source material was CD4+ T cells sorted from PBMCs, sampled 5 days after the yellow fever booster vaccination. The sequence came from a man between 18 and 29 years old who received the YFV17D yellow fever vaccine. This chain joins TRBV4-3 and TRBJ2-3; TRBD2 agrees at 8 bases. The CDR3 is CASSQGGLAGTDTQYF. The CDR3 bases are TGCGCCAGCAGCCAAGGCGGACTAGCTGGAACAGATACGCAGTATTTT.